Each of the 14 T cell receptor beta chains below was sequenced from the same sample in a study of shared T cell receptors in the human thymus. TCRdb's copy holds only in-frame clones and misses some; the assay was immunoSEQ multiplex PCR. This table holds more than 550,000 clones, approximately 83% found once. These data are also associated with another study on human thymus T cells.

The sequencing input was thymocytes. These receptors all stem from a girl under three years old with a congenital heart defect.

This clone appeared once. The chain has TRBV5-1 and TRBJ2-5; D may be TRBD1 (6 bases). This CDR3 has 17 amino acids. Germline-derived CDR1 and CDR2 are SGHRS and YFSETQ. Trimming pared 5 bases from V and 3 bases from J, leaving 23 bases between. CDR3 DNA sequence: TGCGCCAGCAGGCCCCAGGGGCCAATTTTAACGGAAGAGACCCAGTACTTC. It translates to CASRPQGPILTEETQYF.

The chain has TRBV5-1 and TRBJ2-5; 10 bases line up with TRBD2. J was trimmed by 5 bases and V by 0 bases; bases with no gene match: 10. The CDR3 is made up of 17 amino acids. Germline V gene data show CDR1 as SGHRS and CDR2 as YFSETQ. CDR3 loop: CASSLAWTSGENETQYF. In nucleotides, the CDR3 is TGCGCCAGCAGCTTGGCCTGGACTAGCGGAGAGAACGAGACCCAGTACTTC. The variable domain in full, with the rest retrieved from reference TRBV5-1 and TRBJ2-5, is KAGVTQTPRYLIKTRGQQVTLSCSPISGHRSVSWYQQTPGQGLQFLFEYFSETQRNKGNFPGRFSGRQFSNSRSEMNVSTLELGDSALYLCASSLAWTSGENETQYFGPGTRLLVL.

A few counts support this clone. The CDR3 DNA sequence: TGCGCCAGCAGATCGTCCGTTTCGGACAGGCGGTCGGAGGGTTTCTTT. As protein: CASRSSVSDRRSEGFF. The chain is built from TRBV5-1 and TRBJ1-1; 7 nucleotides agree with TRBD1. CDR3 size: 16 residues. CDR1 SGHRS and CDR2 YFSETQ come from the germline V gene. Trimming removed 5 bases from V and 13 bases from J; junction bases left unmatched: 23.

The CDR3 protein is CASSYSMRYGYTF. The CDR3 DNA reads as TGTGCCAGCAGTTACTCGATGCGGTATGGCTACACCTTC. The chain carries TRBV6-5 and TRBJ1-2; no definite D call. Per the germline V gene, CDR1 is MNHEY and CDR2 is SVGAGI. CDR3 length: 13 residues. The germline V and J ends were trimmed by 0 bases and 5 bases, with 7 bases remaining between them.

The chain employs TRBV29-1 and TRBJ1-2, with 8 bases lining up with TRBD1. Germline-derived CDR1 and CDR2 are SQVTM and ANQGSEA. V trimming: 6 bases; J trimming: 4 bases; junction bases outside the gene matches: 10. This CDR3 comprises 14 residues. CDR3 DNA: TGCAGCGTCGCCGCCGGGACAGGAATCTATGGCTACACCTTC. Protein product: CSVAAGTGIYGYTF. Full variable domain (rest looked up from reference TRBV29-1 and TRBJ1-2): SAVISQKPSRDICQRGTSLTIQCQVDSQVTMMFWYRQQPGQSLTLIATANQGSEATYESGFVIDKFPISRPNLTFSTLTVSNMSPEDSSIYLCSVAAGTGIYGYTFGSGTRLTVV.

CDR3 sequence: CASSYRTSGCTDTQYF. The CDR3 nucleotides read TGTGCCAGCAGTTACCGGACTAGCGGGTGCACAGATACGCAGTATTTT. The genes are TRBV7-2 and TRBJ2-3; 11 positions match TRBD2. Germline CDR1 and CDR2: SGHTA and FQGNSA. V lost 6 bases, J lost 1 base, and 6 bases stayed unmatched. There are 16 residues in the CDR3.

The rearrangement links TRBV7-8 to TRBJ2-7; 12 nucleotides align to TRBD2. V lost 6 bases, J lost 3 bases, and 9 bases stayed unmatched. Germline V gene data show CDR1 as SGHVS and CDR2 as FQNEAQ. This CDR3 region has 16 residues. For the CDR3, the DNA is TGTGCCAGCAGTCCAGGACTAGCGGGGAGATACTACGAGCAGTACTTC. It yields the protein CASSPGLAGRYYEQYF.

This chain links TRBV7-8 with TRBJ1-2, with a tentative D call TRBD1 (6 bases). This CDR3 is built from 15 residues. Germline loops: CDR1 SGHVS, CDR2 FQNEAQ. V was clipped by 5 bases and J by 7 bases, with 20 bases between them. The CDR3 reads CASSPDGGAGSGYTF. The CDR3 coding sequence is TGTGCCAGCAGCCCGGACGGGGGGGCCGGGAGTGGCTACACCTTC.

The genes are TRBV27 and TRBJ2-7, with D possibly TRBD1 on 5 matching bases. Between the trimmed V and J ends, which lost 6 bases and 2 bases, there was a span of 14 bases. In germline, CDR1 is MNHEY, CDR2 SMNVEV (reference sequence). The CDR3 loop spans 14 amino acids. CDR3 amino acids: CASSQGALAYEQYF. CDR3 DNA sequence: TGTGCCAGCAGCCAGGGTGCTTTAGCCTACGAGCAGTACTTC.

Concerning this clone itself: Distinct nucleotide sequences in the sample also encode this CDR3. CDR3 bases: TGTGCCAGCAGTGGCGGTACTGAAGCTTTCTTT. Encoded protein: CASSGGTEAFF. The chain employs TRBV2 and TRBJ1-1; D not certain. Trimming stripped 4 bases from V and 5 bases from J, with 5 bases between. Germline V CDR1 and CDR2: SNHLY, FYNNEI. The CDR3 loop spans 11 amino acids.

The chain uses TRBV4-1 and TRBJ2-1; 7 bases are a match to TRBD2. Germline trimming cut 0 bases from V and 9 bases from J; bases unmatched to any gene: 11. This CDR3 has 16 amino acids. The germline CDR1 and CDR2 sequences are MGHRA and YSYEKL. CDR3 nucleotide sequence: TGCGCCAGCAGCCAAGATCGACTAGCCGGCATCACTGAGCAGTTCTTC. Translation gives CASSQDRLAGITEQFF.

The rearrangement joins TRBV27 to TRBJ1-1, with TRBD1 matching 10 bases. J gave up 2 bases and V 5 bases, and 20 bases lay outside the gene matches. This CDR3 comprises 20 residues. Germline V gene data show CDR1 as MNHEY and CDR2 as SMNVEV (reference sequence). The chain's CDR3 is CASSLGGQGFDVSLNTEAFF. CDR3 nucleotides: TGTGCCAGCAGTCTAGGGGGACAGGGGTTTGATGTGAGCCTAAACACTGAAGCTTTCTTT.

The chain uses TRBV15 and TRBJ2-5, with TRBD2 matching 9 bases. The junction had 9 bases not matched to a gene; V was cut back by 0 bases and J by 1 base. This CDR3 is built from 18 residues. The germline gives CDR1 LNHNV, CDR2 YYDKDF (reference sequence). The CDR3 spells CATSRDWERGVSQETQYF. The CDR3 DNA sequence: TGTGCCACCAGCAGAGATTGGGAGCGGGGGGTTAGCCAAGAGACCCAGTACTTC.

This sequence joins TRBV4-3 and TRBJ2-3; 9 nucleotides match TRBD1. The trim removed 3 bases at V and 2 bases at J, leaving 9 bases unmatched. CDR3 length: 17 amino acids. Per the germline V gene, CDR1 is LGHNA and CDR2 is YSLEER. CDR3 sequence (DNA): TGCGCCAGCAGCCAGTCCCGGGACAGGGACTCCACAGATACGCAGTATTTT. Its protein product is CASSQSRDRDSTDTQYF.